One and the same sample provided the 27 T cell receptor beta chains below, sequenced in a study of T cell responses to AZD1222 COVID-19 vaccine. Here immunoSEQ multiplex PCR was the method, and the copy in TCRdb shows in-frame clones only, minus some. The sample holds about 140,000 clones; approximately 95% are singletons and the top ten take more than 0.85%. The specimen was peripheral blood, collected on day 0 of MenACWY control vaccination. The receptors here all came from an adult in good health.

This clone has just one count. This rearrangement joins TRBV11-1 to TRBJ1-5, with D perhaps TRBD1 (5 bases). Trimming shortened V by 2 bases and J by 2 bases, and 7 bases separated the two germline ends. The CDR3 is made up of 14 amino acids. The germline gives CDR1 SGHAT, CDR2 FQDESV (reference sequence). CDR3 DNA: TGTGCCAGCAGCTTAAAAGGGGGCAATCAGCCCCAGCATTTT. Translation gives CASSLKGGNQPQHF. The full variable domain, with the rest looked up from reference TRBV11-1 and TRBJ1-5, is EAEVAQSPRYKITEKSQAVAFWCDPISGHATLYWYRQILGQGPELLVQFQDESVVDDSQLPKDRFSAERLKGVDSTLKIQPAELGDSAMYLCASSLKGGNQPQHFGDGTRLSIL.

The rearrangement links TRBV4-1 to TRBJ1-1; D is undetermined. Germline V lookup: CDR1 MGHRA, CDR2 YSYEKL. The germline V and J ends were trimmed by 4 bases and 2 bases, with 14 bases remaining between them. The CDR3 is 15 amino acids. CDR3 DNA: TGCGCCAGCAGCCCAAGCGTGCAATTTAACACTGAAGCTTTCTTT. Translation: CASSPSVQFNTEAFF.

The chain joins TRBV4-1 to TRBJ2-1; unclear D gene. V was clipped by 0 bases and J by 7 bases, with 13 bases between them. The length of the CDR3 is 15 residues. Looked up from germline, CDR1 is MGHRA and CDR2 is YSYEKL. The CDR3: CASSQEGYGGNEQFF. The CDR3 DNA follows: TGCGCCAGCAGCCAAGAAGGATACGGTGGGAATGAGCAGTTCTTC.

This clone was counted a few times. The chain recombines TRBV28 with TRBJ1-1; D not resolved. Trimming shortened V by 6 bases and J by 5 bases, and 10 bases separated the two germline ends. Per germline, CDR1 MDHEN and CDR2 SYDVKM. This CDR3 has 12 residues. The CDR3: CASRSTWTEAFF. Here the CDR3 DNA reads TGTGCCAGCAGAAGTACTTGGACTGAAGCTTTCTTT.

The CDR3 DNA is TGTGCCAGCTCACCCCCGAGGGGAGGTGAAAAACTGTTTTTT. It translates to CASSPPRGGEKLFF. The chain employs TRBV18 and TRBJ1-4, with D possibly TRBD1 on 5 matching bases. The CDR3 contains 14 residues. Germline-derived CDR1 and CDR2 are KGHSH and LQKENI. The germline V and J ends were trimmed by 3 bases and 7 bases, with 12 bases remaining between them.

The rearrangement joins TRBV30 to TRBJ1-6, with TRBD1 matching 9 bases. J gave up 6 bases and V 3 bases, and 9 bases lay outside the gene matches. Per germline, CDR1 GTSNPN and CDR2 SVGIG (reference sequence). This CDR3 is built from 16 residues. The CDR3, as DNA: TGTGCCTGGAGCGAACCCTGGGGACAGGGTAATTCACCCCTCCACTTT. Protein: CAWSEPWGQGNSPLHF.

V usage is TRBV5-8 and J usage is TRBJ2-7; no clear D gene. The CDR3 consists of 14 residues. Germline V gene lookup returns CDR1 SGHTS and CDR2 YDEGEE. Trimming cost V 0 bases and J 3 bases, with 10 bases left between them. For the CDR3, the DNA is TGTGCCAGCAGCTTGGTTGGTTTTAGCTACGAGCAGTACTTC. It yields the protein CASSLVGFSYEQYF.

For the CDR3, the DNA is TGTGCCAGCAGCCACTCCAATCAGCCCCAGCATTTT. The encoded protein is CASSHSNQPQHF. The rearrangement uses TRBV7-8 and TRBJ1-5; D is undetermined. This CDR3 has 12 residues. The germline V gene encodes CDR1 SGHVS and CDR2 FQNEAQ. V dropped 5 bases and J dropped 3 bases, with 5 bases sitting between them. Looking up the rest from reference TRBV7-8 and TRBJ1-5 gives the full variable domain: GAGVSQSPRYKVAKRGQDVALRCDPISGHVSLFWYQQALGQGPEFLTYFQNEAQLDKSGLPSDRFFAERPEGSVSTLKIQRTQQEDSAVYLCASSHSNQPQHFGDGTRLSIL.

The rearrangement uses TRBV19 and TRBJ2-7, with 11 bases aligning to TRBD1. Germline-derived CDR1 and CDR2 are LNHDA and SQIVND (reference sequence). This CDR3 has 14 amino acids. V lost 4 bases to trimming and J lost 3 bases; unmatched junction nucleotides: 2. CDR3 in amino acids: CASSTGTGGYEQYF. In DNA form, the CDR3 reads TGTGCCAGTAGTACCGGGACAGGGGGCTACGAGCAGTACTTC.

This clone is a singleton in its sample. V is TRBV19 and J is TRBJ2-1; D is unresolved. The V gene lost 4 bases and the J gene lost 4 bases, with 8 bases spanning the gap. The CDR3 spans 13 residues. CDR1 and CDR2 (germline): LNHDA, SQIVND (reference sequence). The CDR3 region is CASSSPVYNEQFF. CDR3 DNA sequence: TGTGCCAGTAGTAGCCCAGTATACAATGAGCAGTTCTTC.

V usage is TRBV24-1 and J usage is TRBJ2-3; 9 nucleotides line up with TRBD1. The CDR3 extends over 14 amino acids. Germline V gene lookup returns CDR1 KGHDR and CDR2 SFDVKD. V dropped 3 bases and J dropped 7; count of bases not matched to a gene: 4. The DNA for the CDR3 is TGTGCCACCAGTGATCGGACAGGGGATTATACGCAGTATTTT. This sequence encodes CATSDRTGDYTQYF.

About this clone itself: Additional DNA sequences in this sample encode the identical CDR3. The V call is TRBV6-2 or TRBV6-3, the J call TRBJ2-3; D remains unclear. Trimming left V 2 bases short and J 3 bases short, with 3 bases between. The CDR3 has 12 amino acids. The germline gives CDR1 MNHEY, CDR2 SVGEGT. The chain's CDR3 is CASSYPTDTQYF. In DNA form, the CDR3 reads TGTGCCAGCAGTTACCCGACAGATACGCAGTATTTT.

J is TRBJ1-2 and V is TRBV10-3; 8 nucleotides line up with TRBD1. The J segment lost 0 bases and the V segment lost 4 bases, leaving 4 bases of the junction unmatched. The germline CDR1 and CDR2 sequences are ENHRY and SYGVKD. The CDR3 runs to 15 residues. The CDR3 is CAISVQDRANYGYTF. Written as DNA, the CDR3 is TGTGCCATCAGTGTTCAGGACAGGGCTAACTATGGCTACACCTTC.

The CDR3 DNA reads as TGTGCCAGCAGCCGGGACCCTGAAGATAATTCACCCCTCCACTTT. Translated, it gives CASSRDPEDNSPLHF. The chain joins TRBV5-4 to TRBJ1-6, with a tentative D call TRBD1 (5 bases). The germline V and J ends were trimmed by 4 bases and 5 bases, with 13 bases remaining between them. Germline V lookup: CDR1 SGHNT, CDR2 YYREEE (reference sequence). There are 15 residues in the CDR3.

The chain uses TRBV2 and TRBJ1-4; D not resolved. The germline CDR1 and CDR2 sequences are SNHLY and FYNNEI. V was cut by 4 bases and J by 8 bases, with 5 bases left in between. The CDR3 is made up of 11 amino acids. CDR3 bases: TGTGCCAGCAGTGTACGCGAAAAACTGTTTTTT. Translating it yields CASSVREKLFF.

The chain links TRBV9 to TRBJ2-3; D is unresolved. CDR3 size: 13 residues. Germline-derived CDR1 and CDR2 are SGDLS and YYNGEE. V lost 2 bases, J lost 3 bases, and 7 bases lay in between. The CDR3 region has the DNA TGTGCCAGCAGCGTGGGTATTACAGATACGCAGTATTTT. This translates into CASSVGITDTQYF.

This chain joins TRBV19 and TRBJ2-1, with 7 positions matching TRBD2. The CDR3 loop spans 16 amino acids. The junction had 12 bases not matched to a gene; V was cut back by 6 bases and J by 4 bases. Germline V gene sequence: CDR1 LNHDA, CDR2 SQIVND (reference sequence). Here the CDR3 DNA reads TGTGCCAGTAGCATATACGGCGGGAGAGAATACAATGAGCAGTTCTTC. Protein sequence: CASSIYGGREYNEQFF.

The chain recombines TRBV19 with TRBJ1-5; D uncertain. This CDR3 region has 16 residues. Trimming shortened V by 5 bases and J by 2 bases, and 16 bases separated the two germline ends. CDR1 is LNHDA and CDR2 is SQIVND in the germline V gene (reference sequence). The DNA for the CDR3 is TGTGCCAGTAGTCCCGAAGGGCAAGGGCGCAATCAGCCCCAGCATTTT. Translating it yields CASSPEGQGRNQPQHF. The variable domain in full, completed from reference TRBV19 and TRBJ1-5, reads DGGITQSPKYLFRKEGQNVTLSCEQNLNHDAMYWYRQDPGQGLRLIYYSQIVNDFQKGDIAEGYSVSREKKESFPLTVTSAQKNPTAFYLCASSPEGQGRNQPQHFGDGTRLSIL.

The chain couples TRBV24-1 to TRBJ2-6; no clear D. V was cut by 3 bases and J by 0 bases, with 8 bases left in between. Germline values: CDR1 KGHDR, CDR2 SFDVKD. The CDR3 extends over 16 amino acids. CDR3 amino acids: CATSDKQNSGANVLTF. For the CDR3, the DNA is TGTGCCACCAGTGATAAACAGAACTCTGGGGCCAACGTCCTGACTTTC.

Concerning this clone: The identical CDR3 is also encoded by other nucleotide sequences in the sample. CDR3 coding DNA: TGTGCCAGCAGCGACAGGGGAGTCACTGAAGCTTTCTTT. Translating it yields CASSDRGVTEAFF. The J gene is TRBJ1-1, the V gene TRBV6-2 or TRBV6-3; 8 nucleotides agree with TRBD1. Looked up from germline, CDR1 is MNHEY and CDR2 is SVGEGT. The V gene end was trimmed by 6 bases and the J gene end by 4 bases; junction bases not matched to a gene: 4. CDR3 size: 13 residues.

This sequence joins TRBV25-1 and TRBJ1-1, with D tentatively TRBD1 (5 bases). Germline assignment: CDR1 MGHDK and CDR2 SYGVNS. This CDR3 has 15 amino acids. The germline V and J ends were trimmed by 3 bases and 1 base, with 12 bases remaining between them. CDR3 protein: CASSDPRGGNTEAFF. CDR3 nucleotides: TGTGCCAGCAGTGACCCGAGGGGAGGGAACACTGAAGCTTTCTTT.

With regard to this clone: The sample has other DNA sequences that encode this CDR3 too. V gene TRBV9 combines with J gene TRBJ1-2; D not resolved. This CDR3 is built from 12 residues. Germline lookup yields CDR1 SGDLS and CDR2 YYNGEE. The V gene lost 4 bases and the J gene lost 5 bases, with 9 bases spanning the gap. The CDR3 DNA reads as TGTGCCAGCAGCTCCCGTGGGTATGGCTACACCTTC. Its translation: CASSSRGYGYTF.

Only one count was recorded for this clone. V gene TRBV11-2 combines with J gene TRBJ2-1; TRBD2 matches at 12 bases. CDR1 is SGHAT and CDR2 is FQNNGV in the germline V gene. The CDR3 spans 16 residues. V was pared by 6 bases and J by 6 bases, with 9 bases of the junction left unmatched. The CDR3 spells CASRSSGGARRNEQFF. The DNA for the CDR3 is TGTGCCAGCAGGTCTAGCGGGGGGGCCCGACGCAATGAGCAGTTCTTC.

The genes are TRBV4-1 and TRBJ1-4, with D unclear. The germline gives CDR1 MGHRA, CDR2 YSYEKL. With 0 bases removed from V and 8 bases from J, the gap between germline ends came to 13 bases. This CDR3 region has 15 residues. For the CDR3, the DNA is TGCGCCAGCAGCCAAGACGGCCCACCGATCGAAAAACTGTTTTTT. Translating it yields CASSQDGPPIEKLFF.

This clone was seen only once. The chain employs TRBV30 and TRBJ1-4; D is uncertain. Germline V lookup: CDR1 GTSNPN, CDR2 SVGIG (reference sequence). Trimming removed 1 base at V and 7 bases at J, with 19 bases between. The CDR3 has 16 amino acids. In DNA form, the CDR3 reads TGTGCCTGGAGTGCCACTTGGGATCGAGGGCGTGAAAAACTGTTTTTT. This gives the protein CAWSATWDRGREKLFF. The whole variable domain, filled in from reference TRBV30 and TRBJ1-4, reads SQTIHQWPATLVQPVGSPLSLECTVEGTSNPNLYWYRQAAGRGLQLLFYSVGIGQISSEVPQNLSASRPQDRQFILSSKKLLLSDSGFYLCAWSATWDRGREKLFFGSGTQLSVL.

This clone occurred many times. The V call is TRBV4-1, the J call TRBJ1-2; no reliable D call. Trimming took off 1 base at V and 0 bases at J, with 9 bases between the two ends. Germline CDR1 and CDR2: MGHRA and YSYEKL. This CDR3 contains 15 residues. CDR3: CASSQGDTANYGYTF. The CDR3 DNA reads TGCGCCAGCAGCCAAGGGGATACAGCTAACTATGGCTACACCTTC.

The genes are TRBV15 and TRBJ2-1; 7 bases agree with TRBD1. Germline CDR1 is LNHNV and CDR2 is YYDKDF (reference sequence). The junction had 10 bases not matched to a gene; V was cut back by 5 bases and J by 6 bases. The length of the CDR3 is 15 residues. CDR3 in amino acids: CATSDEMAGGNEQFF. The DNA for the CDR3 is TGTGCCACCAGCGACGAGATGGCAGGGGGCAATGAGCAGTTCTTC.